The T cell receptor (beta chain) described here comes from a study of spatial heterogeneity in lung cancer. In this sample, this clonotype turned up once. The time point here: blood at routine non-recurrence follow-up after resection. Unsorted samples of tumor, nontumor lung or frozen PBMC had their whole RNA sequenced. TCR cDNA molecules each carried a unique molecular identifier. MiXCR, applied by TCRdb to the 5' RACE reads, yields one record per CDR3 protein. This sample has fewer than 60,000 distinct CDR3 sequences; roughly 7.4% occur once, and the top ten carry 35% to 45%. Specimen: PBMCs, collected at follow-up. This clonotype was obtained from a female donor with early-stage non-small cell lung cancer.

The CDR3 bases are TGCAGTGCTACGGGACTAGCGGGGGGACATACGCAGTATTTT. Its protein product is CSATGLAGGHTQYF. This chain uses TRBV20-1 with TRBJ2-3; 15 bases are a match to TRBD2. The germline gives CDR1 DFQATT, CDR2 SNEGSKA (reference sequence). The CDR3 has 14 residues. With 4 bases clipped from V and 7 bases from J, the junction kept 3 bases outside the gene matches.